This record looks at one T cell receptor beta chain sequence and its context. What it binds is unknown. The CDR3 does not end in the conserved phenylalanine or tryptophan, so this is likely a read error. Study results and limitations: Greatest tumor Treg TCR overlap was with tumor naive CD4+ cells. The larger-cohort validation was restricted to a single TCR beta V-J rearrangement rather than whole repertoires.

TCRdb re-derived calls from the 5' RACE reads in MiXCR, one entry per CDR3 protein. This repertoire shows around 7,000 distinct CDR3 sequences, roughly 40% found once; its top ten account for 3.5% to 4.5%. Memory CD4+ cells were defined as CD4+CD45RO+CD25-. This CDR3 is built from 18 residues. Germline CDR1 reads SGHTA; CDR2 reads FQGNSA. Trimming stripped 5 bases from V and 0 bases from J, with 22 bases between. The sample was memory CD4+ T cells sorted from blood. The sample's subset: memory CD4+ T cells, CD4+CD45RO+CD25-. V gene TRBV7-2 combines with J gene TRBJ1-1; possibly TRBD1 for D (5 bases). This clonotype was sampled from a female donor with breast cancer. CDR3 DNA sequence: TGTGCCAGCAGCCCCACTTCTTGGGCGTTGGGGGTGAACACTGAAGCTTTCTCT. Translating gives CASSPTSWALGVNTEAFS.